These 3 T cell receptor beta chains share one sample of origin, sequenced in a study of cytotoxic CD8 clonotypes in ibrutinib-treated CLL. Repertoires were generated with immunoSEQ multiplex PCR, while TCRdb's copy carries only in-frame clones and drops some. The profile shows a few hundred thousand clones, over 55% of them singletons. The sample was PBMCs, taken after 36 months of ibrutinib treatment. These receptor sequences come from a human donor with chronic lymphocytic leukemia.

The V call is TRBV18, the J call TRBJ2-1; 10 positions agree with TRBD1. The V segment lost 4 bases and the J segment 6 bases; nucleotides outside the gene matches: 3. CDR3 length: 14 residues. Germline CDR1 reads KGHSH; CDR2 reads LQKENI. The CDR3 protein is CASSRDRGLNEQFF. The CDR3 bases are TGTGCCAGCTCACGGGACAGGGGCCTCAATGAGCAGTTCTTC.

The DNA for the CDR3 is TGTGCCAGCAGCTCGGTCCGAGCGGGTGAGCAGTTCTTC. This translates into CASSSVRAGEQFF. This chain connects TRBV5-4 to TRBJ2-1; possibly TRBD2 for D (6 bases). The V gene lost 3 bases and the J gene lost 9 bases, with 13 bases spanning the gap. Germline CDR1 is SGHNT and CDR2 is YYREEE (reference sequence). This CDR3 has 13 residues.

This clone showed up just once. The same CDR3 also results from other DNA sequences found in this sample. The J gene is TRBJ2-1, the V gene TRBV27; D is unclear. The CDR3 has 14 amino acids. V was cut by 3 bases and J by 0 bases, with 6 bases left in between. Germline V lookup: CDR1 MNHEY, CDR2 SMNVEV (reference sequence). CDR3 in DNA: TGTGCCAGCAGTTTGCGCGGCTCCTACAATGAGCAGTTCTTC. Residues: CASSLRGSYNEQFF.